Below, 20 T cell receptor beta chains from the same sample are listed, as sequenced in a study of blood T cell repertoires in COVID-19 (dated by TCRdb to the early 2020s). Receptor libraries were prepared by the immunoSEQ multiplex PCR assay. In its TCRdb copy, this immuneACCESS table keeps in-frame sequences only and misses some clones. Where compared with another copy, unresolved V genes explain less than half of these, and the others have no known cause. Across this sample there are about 130,000 clones, with approximately 83% seen only once. The ten top clones hold 18% of the sample. The sample taken for sequencing was peripheral blood. The receptors were sampled from a woman between 45 and 65 years old who had recovered from COVID-19.

The chain employs TRBV19 and TRBJ1-6, with 11 bases matching TRBD1. The length of the CDR3 is 16 residues. The ends lost 7 bases at V and 10 bases at J; junction bases unmatched: 12. The germline gives CDR1 LNHDA, CDR2 SQIVND (reference sequence). The CDR3 spells CASKPGQGVIRSPLHF. For the CDR3, the DNA is TGTGCCAGTAAACCGGGACAGGGGGTAATTCGGTCACCCCTCCACTTT. Using reference TRBV19 and TRBJ1-6 for the parts outside the CDR3, the full variable domain is DGGITQSPKYLFRKEGQNVTLSCEQNLNHDAMYWYRQDPGQGLRLIYYSQIVNDFQKGDIAEGYSVSREKKESFPLTVTSAQKNPTAFYLCASKPGQGVIRSPLHFGNGTRLTVT.

The chain links TRBV4-3 to TRBJ1-2; 10 bases align to TRBD1. The CDR3 is 15 amino acids. Unmatched junction bases numbered 3, after V lost 2 bases and J lost 3 bases. Germline V CDR1 and CDR2: LGHNA, YSLEER. The CDR3 DNA is TGCGCCAGCAGCCAAATGGACAGGGGGGACTATGGCTACACCTTC. Translating gives CASSQMDRGDYGYTF.

The chain combines TRBV24-1 with TRBJ2-7; 7 bases line up with TRBD1. CDR3 length: 14 amino acids. V shed 6 bases and J 0 bases; nucleotides not matched to a gene: 4. Looked up from germline, CDR1 is KGHDR and CDR2 is SFDVKD. The CDR3: CATSKGGFSYEQYF. CDR3 DNA sequence: TGTGCCACCAGTAAAGGGGGCTTCTCCTACGAGCAGTACTTC.

The gene calls are TRBV20-1 and TRBJ1-1; the D is unclear. Germline loops: CDR1 DFQATT, CDR2 SNEGSKA (reference sequence). The CDR3 loop spans 11 amino acids. Between the trimmed V and J ends, which lost 6 bases and 1 base, there was a span of 6 bases. CDR3 amino acids: CSAPRNTEAFF. CDR3 sequence (DNA): TGCAGTGCCCCGAGGAACACTGAAGCTTTCTTT.

The chain is built from TRBV18 and TRBJ1-1, with D possibly matching TRBD1 (5 bases). The germline V gene has CDR1 KGHSH and CDR2 LQKENI. Trimming took 4 bases from V and 0 from J, leaving 12 bases between them. The CDR3 spans 15 residues. The CDR3, as DNA: TGTGCCAGCTCACGAGGACAAGCTATGAACACTGAAGCTTTCTTT. Its protein is CASSRGQAMNTEAFF.

The chain uses TRBV18 and TRBJ2-6, with 11 bases fitting TRBD2. V was clipped by 6 bases and J by 1 base; unmatched bases: 8. Germline V gene lookup returns CDR1 KGHSH and CDR2 LQKENI. CDR3 length: 18 residues. CDR3 DNA: TGTGCCAGCTCCCCTATCGGGACTAGCGGATCTGGGGCCAACGTCCTGACTTTC. Translating gives CASSPIGTSGSGANVLTF.

The CDR3 DNA reads TGTGCCAGCATTACAGGGGGGGCCAAAAACATTCAGTACTTC. It encodes CASITGGAKNIQYF. The chain couples TRBV6-5 to TRBJ2-4; 8 bases match TRBD1. V lost 7 bases and J lost 1; bases outside the gene matches: 3. The CDR3 loop spans 14 amino acids. CDR1 is MNHEY, CDR2 SVGAGI, per germline.

V and J are TRBV18 and TRBJ1-1; tentative D call: TRBD1 (6 bases). Germline V gene lookup returns CDR1 KGHSH and CDR2 LQKENI. V was shortened by 2 bases and J by 0 bases, with 10 bases between the two germline ends. The CDR3 is 15 residues long. In DNA form, the CDR3 reads TGTGCCAGCTCACCAGGGGGCAGAATGAACACTGAAGCTTTCTTT. Protein: CASSPGGRMNTEAFF.

The rearrangement joins TRBV5-1 to TRBJ1-1, with D maybe TRBD1 (6 bases). The germline CDR1 and CDR2 sequences are SGHRS and YFSETQ. This CDR3 spans 17 amino acids. The V end was cut by 0 bases, the J end by 0 bases, with 15 bases between. CDR3 in amino acids: CASSLAFRGRMNTEAFF. The CDR3, as DNA: TGCGCCAGCAGCTTGGCCTTCAGGGGAAGGATGAACACTGAAGCTTTCTTT. Combining the CDR3 with reference TRBV5-1 and TRBJ1-1 gives the whole variable domain KAGVTQTPRYLIKTRGQQVTLSCSPISGHRSVSWYQQTPGQGLQFLFEYFSETQRNKGNFPGRFSGRQFSNSRSEMNVSTLELGDSALYLCASSLAFRGRMNTEAFFGQGTRLTVV.

This clone was counted a single time. The chain carries TRBV5-8 and TRBJ2-7, with D possibly matching TRBD1 (6 bases). The V gene lost 4 bases and the J gene lost 2 bases, with 19 bases spanning the gap. Germline V CDR1 and CDR2: SGHTS, YDEGEE. The CDR3 extends over 16 amino acids. The CDR3 loop is CASSHPTDRRTYEQYF. CDR3 in DNA: TGTGCCAGCAGCCACCCGACTGACAGGCGGACCTACGAGCAGTACTTC. The variable domain in full, with the rest retrieved from reference TRBV5-8 and TRBJ2-7, is EAGVTQSPTHLIKTRGQQATLRCSPISGHTSVYWYQQALGLGLQFLLWYDEGEERNRGNFPPRFSGRQFPNYSSELNVNALELEDSALYLCASSHPTDRRTYEQYFGPGTRLTVT.

This clone turned up a few times. The chain links TRBV9 to TRBJ2-1, with a possible D match to TRBD2 (6 bases). Trimming took 0 bases from V and 9 from J, leaving 13 bases between them. Germline V gives CDR1 SGDLS, CDR2 YYNGEE. CDR3 length: 14 amino acids. The CDR3 here is CASSVVGGEGEQFF. CDR3 bases: TGTGCCAGCAGCGTAGTGGGGGGTGAGGGTGAGCAGTTCTTC.

V gene TRBV7-3 combines with J gene TRBJ2-1, with TRBD2 matching 11 bases. CDR1 and CDR2 (germline): SGHTA, FQGTGA. CDR3 size: 17 residues. Losses at the gene ends were 5 bases for V and 8 bases for J; bases not matched to a gene: 14. The CDR3 reads CASSLTLAGGGYDEQFF. DNA for the CDR3: TGTGCCAGCAGCCTTACGCTAGCGGGGGGTGGTTACGATGAGCAGTTCTTC.

The J gene is TRBJ1-3, the V gene TRBV4-1; D is undetermined. The germline gives CDR1 MGHRA, CDR2 YSYEKL. Trimming pared 0 bases from V and 2 bases from J, leaving 8 bases between. This CDR3 spans 15 amino acids. The CDR3 sequence: CASSQDTRAGNTIYF. The CDR3 DNA reads as TGCGCCAGCAGCCAAGATACGAGGGCTGGAAACACCATATATTTT.

This clone was seen only a few times. V usage is TRBV2 and J usage is TRBJ2-3, with D possibly matching TRBD2 (5 bases). The CDR3 runs 12 residues. The V gene lost 10 bases and the J gene lost 4 bases, with 12 bases spanning the gap. The V gene's germline CDR1 is SNHLY and CDR2 FYNNEI. The CDR3 coding sequence is TGTGCCACTATGAGCGGAGCAGATACGCAGTATTTT. This sequence encodes CATMSGADTQYF.

The chain joins TRBV15 to TRBJ2-7; TRBD1 matches at 9 bases. CDR1 and CDR2 (germline): LNHNV, YYDKDF (reference sequence). The CDR3 loop spans 14 amino acids. With V trimmed by 3 bases and J by 7 bases, 7 bases remained unmatched. The CDR3 sequence is CATSSRWTGDEQYF. CDR3 DNA: TGTGCCACCAGCAGCAGGTGGACAGGGGATGAGCAGTACTTC.

The chain employs TRBV4-1 and TRBJ1-5; tentatively, D is TRBD1 (6 bases). Germline V gives CDR1 MGHRA, CDR2 YSYEKL. The germline V and J ends were trimmed by 3 bases and 6 bases, with 18 bases remaining between them. The length of the CDR3 is 16 residues. CDR3 amino acids: CASSHSGTPAGQPQHF. CDR3 nucleotides: TGCGCCAGCAGCCACTCCGGGACACCGGCCGGTCAGCCCCAGCATTTT.

The chain joins TRBV6-5 to TRBJ2-7; a possible D gene is TRBD1 (6 bases). The germline gives CDR1 MNHEY, CDR2 SVGAGI. The CDR3 runs to 13 residues. V lost 6 bases, J lost 4 bases, and 13 bases lay in between. The CDR3 loop is CASSLSRGYEQYF. DNA for the CDR3: TGTGCCAGCAGCTTATCCAGGGGTTACGAGCAGTACTTC.

This clone was picked up a small number of times. The chain uses TRBV20-1 and TRBJ1-2, with D maybe TRBD1 (6 bases). From germline, CDR1 is DFQATT and CDR2 SNEGSKA (reference sequence). The length of the CDR3 is 14 residues. V shed 3 bases and J shed 7 bases, with 18 bases lying between them. DNA for the CDR3: TGCAGTGCTAGTCAGGGGTCGACAGTCCCTGGCTACACCTTC. Amino acid sequence: CSASQGSTVPGYTF.

This clone was recorded once. V gene TRBV11-1 combines with J gene TRBJ2-7; D perhaps matches TRBD1 (6 bases). The CDR3 runs 14 residues. Germline values: CDR1 SGHAT, CDR2 FQDESV (reference sequence). V was trimmed by 1 base and J by 4 bases, leaving 11 bases between them. Here the CDR3 reads CASSLVGTKYEQYF. The CDR3, as DNA: TGTGCCAGCAGCTTAGTTGGGACAAAATACGAGCAGTACTTC.

CDR3 sequence (DNA): TGTGCCAGCAGCCAACGGGGGGGCACAGATACGCAGTATTTT. It is translated as CASSQRGGTDTQYF. The rearrangement joins TRBV3-1 (or the pseudogene TRBV3-2) to TRBJ2-3; 7 bases match TRBD2. The J segment lost 1 base and the V segment lost 2 bases, leaving 0 bases of the junction unmatched. The CDR3 runs 14 residues. CDR1 is LGHDT, CDR2 YNNKEL, per germline (reference sequence).